This TCR beta chain is from a study of immune characterization of retroperitoneal liposarcoma. Germline loops: CDR1 MNHEY, CDR2 SMNVEV (reference sequence). V lost 3 bases to trimming and J lost 4 bases; unmatched junction nucleotides: 7. The CDR3 has 15 amino acids. TCRdb recomputed calls from the PCR reads with MiXCR, one row per CDR3 protein. The data contain 8,000 to 11,000 distinct CDR3 sequences, about a quarter of them singletons. V gene TRBV27 combines with J gene TRBJ2-3; 7 bases map to TRBD1. This receptor was identified in a female donor with retroperitoneal liposarcoma. Sequences were obtained from tumor tissue. CDR3: CASSFLGTAADTQYF. The CDR3 DNA follows: TGTGCCAGCAGTTTCCTCGGGACAGCCGCAGATACGCAGTATTTT.